This passage covers 12 T cell receptor beta chains from one sample sequenced in a study of CD8 T cells in ankylosing spondylitis. TCRdb reanalysed the 5' RACE reads using MiXCR and keeps one entry per CDR3 protein. The sample carries 220,000 or so distinct CDR3 sequences, 10% to 13% recorded once. The sequencing input was blood, either unsorted or a sorted T cell fraction (not recorded which). Receptor source: a male donor with ankylosing spondylitis or in good health (not recorded which).

The sample holds many counts of this clonotype. The chain couples TRBV4-1 to TRBJ2-1, with 7 bases matching TRBD2. Germline lookup yields CDR1 MGHRA and CDR2 YSYEKL. V gave up 0 bases and J gave up 4 bases; unmatched junction bases: 9. This CDR3 spans 17 amino acids. The CDR3 region has the DNA TGCGCCAGCAGCCAAGAAGAGCTAGCGGTTAATTACAATGAGCAGTTCTTC. It yields the protein CASSQEELAVNYNEQFF.

There are many counts of this clonotype. The rearrangement uses TRBV7-2 and TRBJ1-6; D is possibly TRBD1 (6 bases). CDR1 SGHTA and CDR2 FQGNSA come from the germline V gene. With 5 bases removed from V and 4 bases from J, the gap between germline ends came to 9 bases. This CDR3 has 14 residues. The CDR3 loop is CASSQGGYNSPLHF. Written as DNA, the CDR3 is TGTGCCAGCAGCCAAGGGGGGTATAATTCACCCCTCCACTTT.

This clonotype was seen at least ten times. This chain joins TRBV12-3 or TRBV12-4 and TRBJ1-1, with a weak D call TRBD1 (5 bases). V lost 4 bases, J lost 4 bases, and 13 bases lay in between. The CDR3 extends over 14 amino acids. The CDR3 DNA is TGTGCCAGCAGTTGGACCGGGGGGAGCACTGAAGCTTTCTTT. Amino acid sequence: CASSWTGGSTEAFF.

The chain is built from TRBV9 and TRBJ2-1; 14 bases line up with TRBD2. The CDR3 totals 17 residues. CDR1 and CDR2 from the germline V gene are SGDLS and YYNGEE. V shed 2 bases, J shed 8 bases, and the junction held 9 bases outside the gene matches. The CDR3 here is CASSVTSGGASLHEQFF. Here the CDR3 DNA reads TGTGCCAGCAGCGTGACTAGCGGGGGGGCATCTCTTCATGAGCAGTTCTTC.

In this sample, this clonotype turned up many times. This rearrangement joins TRBV29-1 to TRBJ2-3; 7 bases line up with TRBD1. Trimming removed 1 base from V and 5 bases from J; junction bases left unmatched: 12. CDR1 SQVTM and CDR2 ANQGSEA come from the germline V gene. There are 16 residues in the CDR3. CDR3 sequence: CSVEGEGGLGEDTQYF. In DNA form, the CDR3 reads TGCAGCGTTGAAGGTGAAGGGGGCCTTGGAGAAGATACGCAGTATTTT.

CDR3 loop: CASSWGLAGATGELFF. The CDR3 nucleotides read TGCGCCAGCAGCTGGGGACTAGCGGGGGCCACCGGGGAGCTGTTTTTT. The V gene is TRBV5-1, the J gene TRBJ2-2, with 14 positions matching TRBD2. Trimming took 3 bases from V and 4 from J; bases not matched to a gene: 2. This CDR3 comprises 16 residues. Germline-derived CDR1 and CDR2 are SGHRS and YFSETQ.

This clonotype has only a few counts. The chain has TRBV20-1 and TRBJ2-7; tentative D call: TRBD2 (6 bases). This CDR3 contains 12 residues. Trimming left V 7 bases short and J 3 bases short, with 13 bases between. Germline V gives CDR1 DFQATT, CDR2 SNEGSKA (reference sequence). The CDR3 DNA is TGCAGTGGCGGGTCTAGCGTCTACGAGCAGTACTTC. The encoded protein is CSGGSSVYEQYF.

This clonotype was picked up many times. This rearrangement joins TRBV12-3 or TRBV12-4 to TRBJ1-2, with a tentative D call TRBD1 (5 bases). The CDR3 loop spans 15 amino acids. The V end lost 5 bases, the J end lost 8 bases, and 21 bases lay between the germline ends. The chain's CDR3 is CASSGGSGASRGYTF. CDR3 DNA sequence: TGTGCCAGCAGTGGCGGATCTGGGGCTTCTAGGGGCTACACCTTC.

This clonotype was picked up many times. The chain joins TRBV7-9 to TRBJ1-1; TRBD1 is a possible D gene (6 bases). The CDR3 consists of 14 residues. Germline CDR1 is SEHNR and CDR2 is FQNEAQ (reference sequence). V lost 4 bases and J lost 0, with 9 bases in between. CDR3 residues: CASSWGQLNTEAFF. In DNA, the CDR3 is TGTGCCAGCAGCTGGGGACAATTGAACACTGAAGCTTTCTTT.

This clonotype was recorded a few times. This chain links TRBV5-1 with TRBJ2-6, with TRBD1 as a possible D gene (5 bases). With 0 bases removed from V and 0 bases from J, the gap between germline ends came to 10 bases. CDR1 and CDR2 (germline): SGHRS, YFSETQ. This CDR3 has 17 residues. The CDR3 DNA reads TGCGCCAGCAGCTTGGCAGGGATAAACTCTGGGGCCAACGTCCTGACTTTC. It encodes CASSLAGINSGANVLTF. The whole variable domain, filled in from reference TRBV5-1 and TRBJ2-6, reads KAGVTQTPRYLIKTRGQQVTLSCSPISGHRSVSWYQQTPGQGLQFLFEYFSETQRNKGNFPGRFSGRQFSNSRSEMNVSTLELGDSALYLCASSLAGINSGANVLTFGAGSRLTVL.

The chain recombines TRBV5-1 with TRBJ2-3; TRBD1 agrees at 7 bases. There are 14 residues in the CDR3. Germline V gene sequence: CDR1 SGHRS, CDR2 YFSETQ. Unmatched junction bases numbered 6, after V lost 4 bases and J lost 4 bases. CDR3 DNA: TGCGCCAGCAGCATCCGGGACAGCGCAGATACGCAGTATTTT. Translating gives CASSIRDSADTQYF.

This clonotype came up many times. The chain recombines TRBV11-2 with TRBJ1-3, with D possibly matching TRBD1 (5 bases). The V gene lost 5 bases and the J gene lost 0 bases, with 11 bases spanning the gap. Germline V gives CDR1 SGHAT, CDR2 FQNNGV. This CDR3 comprises 15 residues. The CDR3 protein is CASSPTGSSGNTIYF. CDR3 nucleotide sequence: TGTGCCAGCAGCCCAACAGGAAGCTCTGGAAACACCATATATTTT.